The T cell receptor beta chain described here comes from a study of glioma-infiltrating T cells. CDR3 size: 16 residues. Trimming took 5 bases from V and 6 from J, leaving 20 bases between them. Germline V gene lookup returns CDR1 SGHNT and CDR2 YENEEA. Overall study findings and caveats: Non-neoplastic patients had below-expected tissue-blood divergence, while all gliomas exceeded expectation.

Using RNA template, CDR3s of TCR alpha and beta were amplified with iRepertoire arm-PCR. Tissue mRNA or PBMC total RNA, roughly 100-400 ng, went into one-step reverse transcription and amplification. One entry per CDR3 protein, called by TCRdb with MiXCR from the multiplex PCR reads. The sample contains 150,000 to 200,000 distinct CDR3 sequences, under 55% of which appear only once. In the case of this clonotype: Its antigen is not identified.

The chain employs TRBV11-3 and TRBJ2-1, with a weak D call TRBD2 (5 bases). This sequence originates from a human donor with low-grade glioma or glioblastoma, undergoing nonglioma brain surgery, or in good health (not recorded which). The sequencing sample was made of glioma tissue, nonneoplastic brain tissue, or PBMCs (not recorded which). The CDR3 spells CASSERVGLGGNEQFF. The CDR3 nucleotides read TGTGCCAGCAGCGAACGGGTGGGTCTAGGAGGCAATGAGCAGTTCTTC.